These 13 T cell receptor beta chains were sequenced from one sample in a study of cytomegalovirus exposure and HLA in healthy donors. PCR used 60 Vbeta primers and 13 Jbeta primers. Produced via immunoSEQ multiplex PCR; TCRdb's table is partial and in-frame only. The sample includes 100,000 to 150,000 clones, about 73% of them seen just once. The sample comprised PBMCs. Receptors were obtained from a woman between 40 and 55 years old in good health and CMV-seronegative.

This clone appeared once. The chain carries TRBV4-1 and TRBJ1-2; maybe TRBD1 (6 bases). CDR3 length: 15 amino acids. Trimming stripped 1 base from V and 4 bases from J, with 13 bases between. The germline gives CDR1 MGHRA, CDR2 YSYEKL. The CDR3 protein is CASSQGAGVGYGYTF. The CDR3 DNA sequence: TGCGCCAGCAGCCAAGGGGCAGGGGTAGGCTATGGCTACACCTTC.

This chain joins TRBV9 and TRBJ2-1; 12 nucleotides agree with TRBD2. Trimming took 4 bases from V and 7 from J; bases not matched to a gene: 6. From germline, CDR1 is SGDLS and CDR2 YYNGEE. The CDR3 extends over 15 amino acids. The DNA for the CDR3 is TGTGCCAGCAGCCCGAGACTAGCGGGAGCTAATGAGCAGTTCTTC. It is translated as CASSPRLAGANEQFF.

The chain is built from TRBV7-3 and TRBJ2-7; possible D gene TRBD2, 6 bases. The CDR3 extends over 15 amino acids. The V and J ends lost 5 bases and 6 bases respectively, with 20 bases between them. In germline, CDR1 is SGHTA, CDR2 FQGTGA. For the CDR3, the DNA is TGTGCCAGCAGCGAAGGGCCTAGCGAGATTTCCGAGCAGTACTTC. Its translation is CASSEGPSEISEQYF.

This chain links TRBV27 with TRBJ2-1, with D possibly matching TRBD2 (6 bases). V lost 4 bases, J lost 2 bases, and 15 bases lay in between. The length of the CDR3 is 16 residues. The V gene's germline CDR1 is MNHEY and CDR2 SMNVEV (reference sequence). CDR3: CASSSYPASAYNEQFF. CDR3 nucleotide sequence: TGTGCCAGCAGTTCTTATCCGGCTAGCGCCTACAATGAGCAGTTCTTC.

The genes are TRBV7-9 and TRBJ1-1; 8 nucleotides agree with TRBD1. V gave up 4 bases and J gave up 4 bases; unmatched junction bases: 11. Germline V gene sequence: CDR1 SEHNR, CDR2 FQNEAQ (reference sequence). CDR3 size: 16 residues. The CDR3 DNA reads TGTGCCAGCAGCTGGGGACAGGAGGTTGGTCGCACTGAAGCTTTCTTT. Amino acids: CASSWGQEVGRTEAFF.

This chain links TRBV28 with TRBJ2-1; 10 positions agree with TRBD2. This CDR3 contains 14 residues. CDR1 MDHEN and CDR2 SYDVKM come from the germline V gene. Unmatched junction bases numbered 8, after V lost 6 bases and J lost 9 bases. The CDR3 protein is CASSLTSGEAEQFF. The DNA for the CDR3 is TGTGCCAGCAGCCTCACTAGCGGGGAGGCTGAGCAGTTCTTC. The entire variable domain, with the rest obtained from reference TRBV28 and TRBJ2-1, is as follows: DVKVTQSSRYLVKRTGEKVFLECVQDMDHENMFWYRQDPGLGLRLIYFSYDVKMKEKGDIPEGYSVSREKKERFSLILESASTNQTSMYLCASSLTSGEAEQFFGPGTRLTVL.

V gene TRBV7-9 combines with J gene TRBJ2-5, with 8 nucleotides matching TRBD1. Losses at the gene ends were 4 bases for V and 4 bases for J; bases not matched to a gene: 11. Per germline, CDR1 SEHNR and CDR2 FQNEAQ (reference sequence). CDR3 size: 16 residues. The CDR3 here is CASSYRTGSYGETQYF. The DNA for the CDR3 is TGTGCCAGCAGCTACCGGACAGGGAGCTACGGAGAGACCCAGTACTTC.

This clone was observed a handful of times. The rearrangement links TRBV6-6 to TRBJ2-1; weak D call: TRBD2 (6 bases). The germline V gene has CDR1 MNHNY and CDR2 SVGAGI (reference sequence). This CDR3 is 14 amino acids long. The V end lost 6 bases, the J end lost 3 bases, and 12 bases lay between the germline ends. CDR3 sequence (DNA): TGTGCCAGCAGGGAGGGGCCAAACTACAATGAGCAGTTCTTC. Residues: CASREGPNYNEQFF.

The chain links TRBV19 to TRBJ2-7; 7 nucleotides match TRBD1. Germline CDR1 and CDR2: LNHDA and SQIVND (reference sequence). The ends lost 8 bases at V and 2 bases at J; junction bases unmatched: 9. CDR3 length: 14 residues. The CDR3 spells CASALGTGAYEQYF. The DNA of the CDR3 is TGTGCCAGTGCCCTTGGAACAGGGGCCTACGAGCAGTACTTC.

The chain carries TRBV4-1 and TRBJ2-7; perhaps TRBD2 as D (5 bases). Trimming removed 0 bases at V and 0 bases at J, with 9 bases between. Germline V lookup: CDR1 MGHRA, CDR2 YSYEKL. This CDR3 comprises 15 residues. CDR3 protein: CASSQEFRDSYEQYF. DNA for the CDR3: TGCGCCAGCAGCCAAGAGTTCCGGGACTCCTACGAGCAGTACTTC.

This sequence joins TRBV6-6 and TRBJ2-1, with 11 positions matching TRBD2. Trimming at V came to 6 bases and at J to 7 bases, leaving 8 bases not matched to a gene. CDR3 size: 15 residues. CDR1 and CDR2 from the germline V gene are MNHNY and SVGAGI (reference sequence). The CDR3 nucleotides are TGTGCCAGCAGCCTTAGCGGGAGGGCCGATAATGAGCAGTTCTTC. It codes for CASSLSGRADNEQFF.

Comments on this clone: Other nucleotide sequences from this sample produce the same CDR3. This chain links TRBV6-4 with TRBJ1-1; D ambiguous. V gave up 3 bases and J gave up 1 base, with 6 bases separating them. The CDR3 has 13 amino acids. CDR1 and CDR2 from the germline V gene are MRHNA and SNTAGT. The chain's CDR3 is CASSEGRNTEAFF. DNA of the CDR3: TGTGCCAGCAGTGAGGGCCGGAACACTGAAGCTTTCTTT.

CDR3 bases: TGTGCCAGCAGCTTAGTCACCACCGGGGAGCAGTACTTC. Translated: CASSLVTTGEQYF. The chain is built from TRBV7-8 and TRBJ2-7, with D unresolved. Germline V lookup: CDR1 SGHVS, CDR2 FQNEAQ. The CDR3 covers 13 residues. V was shortened by 1 base and J by 7 bases, with 11 bases between the two germline ends. Variable domain in full (rest from reference TRBV7-8 and TRBJ2-7): GAGVSQSPRYKVAKRGQDVALRCDPISGHVSLFWYQQALGQGPEFLTYFQNEAQLDKSGLPSDRFFAERPEGSVSTLKIQRTQQEDSAVYLCASSLVTTGEQYFGPGTRLTVT.